These 15 T cell receptor beta chains were sequenced from one sample in a study of cytomegalovirus exposure and HLA in healthy donors. Primers: 60 Vbeta forward and 13 Jbeta reverse. Assay: immunoSEQ multiplex PCR; the TCRdb copy retains only in-frame clones and omits some. The data show 200,000 to 250,000 clones, with 65% to 75% seen just once and 1.8% held by the top ten. Material for sequencing was PBMCs. Receptors were obtained from a woman in her thirties in good health and CMV-seronegative.

The chain couples TRBV4-1 to TRBJ2-3, with D perhaps matching TRBD1 (5 bases). With 0 bases removed from V and 4 bases from J, the gap between germline ends came to 14 bases. The CDR3 spans 16 residues. Germline assignment: CDR1 MGHRA and CDR2 YSYEKL. The CDR3 is CASSQDLQAGPDTQYF. In nucleotides, the CDR3 is TGCGCCAGCAGCCAAGATCTACAGGCAGGACCAGATACGCAGTATTTT.

This chain uses TRBV19 with TRBJ1-1; D unclear. Germline V gene data show CDR1 as LNHDA and CDR2 as SQIVND (reference sequence). This CDR3 contains 11 residues. The V end was cut by 5 bases, the J end by 7 bases, with 8 bases between. CDR3 region: CASSGRFEAFF. As DNA, the CDR3 is TGTGCCAGTAGTGGGAGGTTTGAAGCTTTCTTT.

Note on this clone: This same CDR3 is encoded by further DNA sequences in the sample. The chain recombines TRBV6-5 with TRBJ1-2; D is ambiguous. There are 12 residues in the CDR3. CDR1 MNHEY and CDR2 SVGAGI come from the germline V gene. The V end was cut by 6 bases, the J end by 4 bases, with 9 bases between. The chain's CDR3 is CASSPGSYGYTF. The CDR3 DNA reads TGTGCCAGCAGCCCTGGCAGCTATGGCTACACCTTC.

In its sample, this clone was seen a few times. The chain has TRBV5-6 and TRBJ1-1, with a tentative D call TRBD1 (6 bases). V lost 4 bases and J lost 7, with 17 bases in between. Germline lookup yields CDR1 SGHDT and CDR2 YYEEEE. This CDR3 spans 14 amino acids. The chain's CDR3 is CASSGGNRASEAFF. CDR3 in DNA: TGTGCCAGCAGCGGGGGAAACAGGGCTAGTGAAGCTTTCTTT.

The chain uses TRBV19 and TRBJ1-3; D is unclear. The CDR3 runs 12 residues. V was cut by 9 bases and J by 0 bases, with 6 bases left in between. Germline V lookup: CDR1 LNHDA, CDR2 SQIVND (reference sequence). The CDR3 region is CASPSSGNTIYF. The CDR3 region has the DNA TGTGCCAGCCCTTCCTCTGGAAACACCATATATTTT. Combining the CDR3 with reference TRBV19 and TRBJ1-3 gives the whole variable domain DGGITQSPKYLFRKEGQNVTLSCEQNLNHDAMYWYRQDPGQGLRLIYYSQIVNDFQKGDIAEGYSVSREKKESFPLTVTSAQKNPTAFYLCASPSSGNTIYFGEGSWLTVV.

This sequence joins TRBV30 and TRBJ2-3; 13 bases are shared with TRBD2. The CDR3 totals 18 residues. Germline assignment: CDR1 GTSNPN and CDR2 SVGIG (reference sequence). V shed 4 bases and J 0 bases; nucleotides not matched to a gene: 10. The CDR3 is CAWKRTSGGYTSTDTQYF. The DNA for the CDR3 is TGTGCCTGGAAAAGGACTAGCGGGGGATATACTAGCACAGATACGCAGTATTTT.

This sequence joins TRBV7-2 and TRBJ1-1; D ambiguous. The germline CDR1 and CDR2 sequences are SGHTA and FQGNSA. The V end lost 3 bases, the J end lost 6 bases, and 14 bases lay between the germline ends. The CDR3 has 14 residues. In nucleotides, the CDR3 is TGTGCCAGCAGCTTTCTCCTAGACCCACCTGAAGCTTTCTTT. Translation gives CASSFLLDPPEAFF.

The chain uses TRBV30 and TRBJ2-3; TRBD2 aligns across 8 bases. The germline V gene encodes CDR1 GTSNPN and CDR2 SVGIG (reference sequence). This CDR3 contains 15 residues. V shed 1 base and J 5 bases; nucleotides not matched to a gene: 8. The CDR3 DNA sequence: TGTGCCTGGAGTGCGACCGGGACTAGGGGAGATACGCAGTATTTT. The encoded protein is CAWSATGTRGDTQYF. Based on the CDR3 plus reference TRBV30 and TRBJ2-3, the full variable domain is SQTIHQWPATLVQPVGSPLSLECTVEGTSNPNLYWYRQAAGRGLQLLFYSVGIGQISSEVPQNLSASRPQDRQFILSSKKLLLSDSGFYLCAWSATGTRGDTQYFGPGTRLTVL.

This sequence joins TRBV5-6 and TRBJ1-2, with D possibly TRBD1 on 5 matching bases. The CDR3 is 15 residues long. Per the germline V gene, CDR1 is SGHDT and CDR2 is YYEEEE. Trimming pared 0 bases from V and 4 bases from J, leaving 13 bases between. Written as DNA, the CDR3 is TGTGCCAGCAGCTTGGCCGGGGGTAGGAGCTATGGCTACACCTTC. Translated: CASSLAGGRSYGYTF.

This chain uses TRBV5-1 with TRBJ2-3; D remains ambiguous. V was trimmed by 1 base and J by 2 bases, leaving 8 bases between them. The CDR3 is made up of 14 amino acids. The germline V gene encodes CDR1 SGHRS and CDR2 YFSETQ. The CDR3: CASSLNLDTDTQYF. For the CDR3, the DNA is TGCGCCAGCAGCTTGAATCTAGACACAGATACGCAGTATTTT.

This rearrangement joins TRBV9 to TRBJ2-7, with TRBD1 matching over 7 bases. CDR1 SGDLS and CDR2 YYNGEE come from the germline V gene. This CDR3 has 16 residues. Unmatched junction bases numbered 6, after V lost 0 bases and J lost 0 bases. In DNA, the CDR3 is TGTGCCAGCAGCGTAGGATTCAGGGGGTCCTCCTACGAGCAGTACTTC. This translates into CASSVGFRGSSYEQYF.

The CDR3 reads CASSLSSGMPAYEQYF. In DNA, the CDR3 is TGTGCCAGCAGCCTTTCGAGCGGGATGCCTGCCTACGAGCAGTACTTC. The genes are TRBV7-2 and TRBJ2-7; 7 bases match TRBD2. Germline V gene sequence: CDR1 SGHTA, CDR2 FQGNSA. V lost 5 bases and J lost 2; bases outside the gene matches: 12. This CDR3 has 16 residues.

In this sample, this clone turned up a few times. V usage is TRBV5-4 and J usage is TRBJ2-5; TRBD2 matches 12 bases. Germline loops: CDR1 SGHNT, CDR2 YYREEE (reference sequence). The trim removed 3 bases at V and 5 bases at J, leaving 8 bases unmatched. CDR3 length: 16 residues. CDR3 DNA sequence: TGTGCCAGCAGCTATCCTCTAGCGGGGGGGCGGGAGACCCAGTACTTC. Protein: CASSYPLAGGRETQYF.

The gene calls are TRBV18 and TRBJ2-5; 7 bases match TRBD2. The CDR3 has 16 residues. Trimming at V came to 3 bases and at J to 4 bases, leaving 11 bases not matched to a gene. Germline CDR1 and CDR2: KGHSH and LQKENI. CDR3 amino acids: CASSPSLTSAGETQYF. The DNA of the CDR3 is TGTGCCAGCTCACCCTCCCTTACTAGCGCGGGAGAGACCCAGTACTTC.

This clone has more than one count but fewer than ten. This chain links TRBV4-1 with TRBJ1-2; D gene unclear. Germline CDR1 and CDR2: MGHRA and YSYEKL. With 2 bases removed from V and 0 bases from J, the gap between germline ends came to 13 bases. CDR3 length equals 16 residues. The CDR3 is CASSQSWRGTNYGYTF. CDR3 sequence (DNA): TGCGCCAGCAGCCAAAGTTGGAGAGGGACTAACTATGGCTACACCTTC.